One and the same sample provided the 20 T cell receptor beta chains below, sequenced in a study of shared clonotypes between healthy human individuals. Only in-frame clones appear in the TCRdb table, and some are missing; sequencing was by immunoSEQ multiplex PCR. Of about 680,000 clones in the sample, about three quarters were seen once. Material for sequencing was memory CD4+ T cells sorted from blood. Subset indicated: CD45RA-negative fraction. These receptors came from a woman in her twenties or thirties in good health.

This clone was detected only a few times. Distinct nucleotide sequences in the sample also encode this CDR3. V is TRBV19 and J is TRBJ2-1; D is unresolved. The V and J ends lost 3 bases and 0 bases respectively, with 9 bases between them. CDR1 is LNHDA, CDR2 SQIVND, per germline (reference sequence). The CDR3 extends over 15 amino acids. In nucleotides, the CDR3 is TGTGCCAGTAGTATTTTTACGAGCTCCTACAATGAGCAGTTCTTC. Its protein is CASSIFTSSYNEQFF.

The V and J genes are TRBV19 and TRBJ1-3; unclear D gene. Germline V gene lookup returns CDR1 LNHDA and CDR2 SQIVND (reference sequence). Trimming stripped 1 base from V and 0 bases from J, with 7 bases between. This CDR3 is 15 amino acids long. DNA for the CDR3: TGTGCCAGTAGTATAGGGTCTAGCTCTGGAAACACCATATATTTT. Protein: CASSIGSSSGNTIYF.

V and J are TRBV28 and TRBJ2-7; TRBD2 is a possible D gene (6 bases). This CDR3 has 14 residues. V lost 8 bases and J 5 bases, leaving 19 bases between the germline ends. From germline, CDR1 is MDHEN and CDR2 SYDVKM. DNA of the CDR3: TGTGCCAGCGGACTAACTCGGGGTTCCGACGAGCAGTACTTC. This encodes CASGLTRGSDEQYF.

V and J are TRBV30 and TRBJ2-7; D is unclear. There are 14 residues in the CDR3. The V and J ends lost 2 bases and 0 bases respectively, with 11 bases between them. Per germline, CDR1 GTSNPN and CDR2 SVGIG (reference sequence). CDR3 sequence (DNA): TGTGCCTGGAGTAAACGGTCCCCCTCCTACGAGCAGTACTTC. This gives the protein CAWSKRSPSYEQYF.

V is TRBV19 and J is TRBJ2-7, with a tentative D call TRBD1 (6 bases). Germline V gives CDR1 LNHDA, CDR2 SQIVND (reference sequence). The CDR3 has 14 amino acids. V was trimmed by 4 bases and J by 4 bases, leaving 14 bases between them. DNA of the CDR3: TGTGCCAGTAGTAACAGGGCATCAACTTACGAGCAGTACTTC. Translating gives CASSNRASTYEQYF.

This chain joins TRBV19 and TRBJ2-2; 8 bases are a match to TRBD1. Trimming cost V 5 bases and J 6 bases; bases outside gene matches: 11. The CDR3 has 16 residues. Per germline, CDR1 LNHDA and CDR2 SQIVND (reference sequence). CDR3 sequence reads: CASSYTRTGFPGELFF. The CDR3 region has the DNA TGTGCCAGTAGTTATACTCGGACAGGGTTCCCCGGGGAGCTGTTTTTT.

The rearrangement links TRBV19 to TRBJ1-4, with TRBD1 identical over 10 bases. This CDR3 contains 15 residues. The germline CDR1 and CDR2 sequences are LNHDA and SQIVND (reference sequence). Unmatched junction bases numbered 3, after V lost 3 bases and J lost 5 bases. This chain's CDR3 is CASSMLGQGNEKLFF. DNA for the CDR3: TGTGCCAGTAGTATGCTGGGACAGGGGAATGAAAAACTGTTTTTT.

The V and J genes are TRBV23-1 and TRBJ2-7; D possibly matches TRBD1 or TRBD2 (6 bases each). TRBV23-1 is recorded as an ORF, its role being uncertain. V was pared by 6 bases and J by 6 bases, with 18 bases between. The CDR3 loop spans 14 amino acids. CDR3 coding DNA: TGCGCCAGCAGCCCTGCCTGGGGGGCTCGCGAGCAGTACTTC. It encodes CASSPAWGAREQYF.

This chain uses TRBV20-1 with TRBJ2-7, with D unclear. Per germline, CDR1 DFQATT and CDR2 SNEGSKA (reference sequence). V lost 4 bases and J lost 3, with 7 bases in between. This CDR3 spans 11 amino acids. The CDR3 coding sequence is TGCAGTGCTACCTCGGACTACGAGCAGTACTTC. The encoded protein is CSATSDYEQYF.

This sequence joins TRBV6-4 and TRBJ2-7; D not certain. This CDR3 has 8 residues. Looked up from germline, CDR1 is MRHNA and CDR2 is SNTAGT. The CDR3 DNA sequence: TGTGCCAGCAGTGACTCCCGAGTC. Translating it yields CASSDSRV.

The chain recombines TRBV7-2 with TRBJ2-2, with D uncertain. CDR3 length: 14 residues. V shed 5 bases and J shed 6 bases, with 13 bases lying between them. CDR1 is SGHTA, CDR2 FQGNSA, per germline. CDR3 sequence reads: CASSPSQMAGELFF. CDR3 coding DNA: TGTGCCAGCAGCCCCTCCCAAATGGCCGGGGAGCTGTTTTTT.

This clone was observed a few times. The CDR3 coding sequence is TGTGCCTGGAAGTCTAGCGGGGGGGATGGTACGCAGTATTTT. It codes for CAWKSSGGDGTQYF. This chain links TRBV30 with TRBJ2-3, with 12 bases aligning to TRBD2. This CDR3 is 14 amino acids long. In germline, CDR1 is GTSNPN, CDR2 SVGIG (reference sequence). V gave up 4 bases and J gave up 8 bases; unmatched junction bases: 7.

The chain recombines TRBV30 with TRBJ2-6, with a weak D call TRBD1 (7 bases). Trimming pared 3 bases from V and 0 bases from J, leaving 12 bases between. CDR3 length equals 16 residues. Germline-derived CDR1 and CDR2 are GTSNPN and SVGIG (reference sequence). As DNA, the CDR3 is TGTGCCTGGAGGGCAGGGGGGTCCTCTGGGGCCAACGTCCTGACTTTC. It specifies CAWRAGGSSGANVLTF.

V and J are TRBV6-1 and TRBJ2-7; D unresolved. Trimming pared 2 bases from V and 7 bases from J, leaving 12 bases between. In germline, CDR1 is MNHNS, CDR2 SASEGT. CDR3 size: 13 residues. DNA of the CDR3: TGTGCCAGCAGTGAATTTCCAACGGGTGAGCAGTACTTC. Translating gives CASSEFPTGEQYF.

The V and J genes are TRBV30 and TRBJ1-5, with D possibly TRBD1 on 5 matching bases. The germline V and J ends were trimmed by 0 bases and 0 bases, with 12 bases remaining between them. The CDR3 covers 16 residues. Per the germline V gene, CDR1 is GTSNPN and CDR2 is SVGIG (reference sequence). The CDR3, as DNA: TGTGCCTGGAGTGTACGGGGGAGATATAGCAATCAGCCCCAGCATTTT. It encodes CAWSVRGRYSNQPQHF.

On this clone: Since a far larger clone is one base different, this is likely a read error. The same CDR3 arises from other DNA sequences in this sample as well. The chain couples TRBV11-2 to TRBJ2-7; D is ambiguous. Germline V CDR1 and CDR2: SGHAT, FQNNGV. Deletions cut 0 bases from V and 2 bases from J, with 2 bases between. The CDR3 is 12 amino acids. CDR3 DNA: TGTGCCAGCAGCTTAGATCCCTACGAGCAGTACTTC. Protein: CASSLDPYEQYF.

This clone has just a few counts. The chain employs TRBV4-1 and TRBJ1-1; the D gene is possibly TRBD1 (6 bases). CDR1 and CDR2 (germline): MGHRA, YSYEKL. V was trimmed by 1 base and J by 10 bases, leaving 16 bases between them. The CDR3 is 14 residues long. The CDR3, as DNA: TGCGCCAGCAGCCAAGTGCGGGGGGCGCCTCTAGCTTTCTTT. Translating gives CASSQVRGAPLAFF.

This clone was picked up a small number of times. This CDR3 is CASSLTSGYEQYF. The CDR3, as DNA: TGCGCCAGCAGTCTGACTAGCGGGTACGAGCAGTACTTC. The V and J genes are TRBV10-2 and TRBJ2-7; the match to TRBD2 covers 10 bases. Germline V CDR1 and CDR2: WSHSY, SAAADI. The CDR3 is 13 amino acids. Trimming removed 5 bases from V and 4 bases from J; junction bases left unmatched: 2.

This clone has just a few counts. The rearrangement links TRBV2 to TRBJ1-3; D gene ambiguous. The germline gives CDR1 SNHLY, CDR2 FYNNEI. The CDR3 runs 16 residues. V shed 7 bases and J shed 0 bases, with 16 bases lying between them. DNA for the CDR3: TGTGCCAGCACCGTTGGACGCCTTCGCTCTGGAAACACCATATATTTT. Its translation is CASTVGRLRSGNTIYF.

The V call is TRBV6-5, the J call TRBJ2-3; 9 bases line up with TRBD1. The germline V gene encodes CDR1 MNHEY and CDR2 SVGAGI. This CDR3 is 14 amino acids long. The J segment lost 2 bases and the V segment lost 5 bases, leaving 2 bases of the junction unmatched. CDR3 nucleotide sequence: TGTGCCAGCAGTAAACAGGGGGCCACAGATACGCAGTATTTT. As protein: CASSKQGATDTQYF.